The sequence of this T cell receptor (beta chain) was determined in a study of T cell repertoires in cytomegalovirus infection. Study context: Epitope selection comprised recently identified HLA-C-restricted CMV epitopes and well-studied HLA-B-restricted CMV epitopes.

The trim removed 1 base at V and 7 bases at J, leaving 3 bases unmatched. The CDR3 contains 14 residues. As to this clonotype: Antigen unknown.

Using its own MiXCR run on the reads, TCRdb lists one record per CDR3 protein. The sample holds some 500,000 distinct CDR3 sequences, roughly a third seen once. The TCR sequence derives from a human donor in good health (CMV status not recorded). Some clones in this sample may be carry-over from other donors' samples. The material was cultured PBMCs, obtained from culture after CMV antigen stimulation. The chain is built from TRBV12-3 or TRBV12-4 and TRBJ2-1; 8 bases are a match to TRBD2. CDR3: CASSLVSGMNEQFF. CDR3 sequence (DNA): TGTGCCAGCAGTTTAGTTAGCGGGATGAATGAGCAGTTCTTC.